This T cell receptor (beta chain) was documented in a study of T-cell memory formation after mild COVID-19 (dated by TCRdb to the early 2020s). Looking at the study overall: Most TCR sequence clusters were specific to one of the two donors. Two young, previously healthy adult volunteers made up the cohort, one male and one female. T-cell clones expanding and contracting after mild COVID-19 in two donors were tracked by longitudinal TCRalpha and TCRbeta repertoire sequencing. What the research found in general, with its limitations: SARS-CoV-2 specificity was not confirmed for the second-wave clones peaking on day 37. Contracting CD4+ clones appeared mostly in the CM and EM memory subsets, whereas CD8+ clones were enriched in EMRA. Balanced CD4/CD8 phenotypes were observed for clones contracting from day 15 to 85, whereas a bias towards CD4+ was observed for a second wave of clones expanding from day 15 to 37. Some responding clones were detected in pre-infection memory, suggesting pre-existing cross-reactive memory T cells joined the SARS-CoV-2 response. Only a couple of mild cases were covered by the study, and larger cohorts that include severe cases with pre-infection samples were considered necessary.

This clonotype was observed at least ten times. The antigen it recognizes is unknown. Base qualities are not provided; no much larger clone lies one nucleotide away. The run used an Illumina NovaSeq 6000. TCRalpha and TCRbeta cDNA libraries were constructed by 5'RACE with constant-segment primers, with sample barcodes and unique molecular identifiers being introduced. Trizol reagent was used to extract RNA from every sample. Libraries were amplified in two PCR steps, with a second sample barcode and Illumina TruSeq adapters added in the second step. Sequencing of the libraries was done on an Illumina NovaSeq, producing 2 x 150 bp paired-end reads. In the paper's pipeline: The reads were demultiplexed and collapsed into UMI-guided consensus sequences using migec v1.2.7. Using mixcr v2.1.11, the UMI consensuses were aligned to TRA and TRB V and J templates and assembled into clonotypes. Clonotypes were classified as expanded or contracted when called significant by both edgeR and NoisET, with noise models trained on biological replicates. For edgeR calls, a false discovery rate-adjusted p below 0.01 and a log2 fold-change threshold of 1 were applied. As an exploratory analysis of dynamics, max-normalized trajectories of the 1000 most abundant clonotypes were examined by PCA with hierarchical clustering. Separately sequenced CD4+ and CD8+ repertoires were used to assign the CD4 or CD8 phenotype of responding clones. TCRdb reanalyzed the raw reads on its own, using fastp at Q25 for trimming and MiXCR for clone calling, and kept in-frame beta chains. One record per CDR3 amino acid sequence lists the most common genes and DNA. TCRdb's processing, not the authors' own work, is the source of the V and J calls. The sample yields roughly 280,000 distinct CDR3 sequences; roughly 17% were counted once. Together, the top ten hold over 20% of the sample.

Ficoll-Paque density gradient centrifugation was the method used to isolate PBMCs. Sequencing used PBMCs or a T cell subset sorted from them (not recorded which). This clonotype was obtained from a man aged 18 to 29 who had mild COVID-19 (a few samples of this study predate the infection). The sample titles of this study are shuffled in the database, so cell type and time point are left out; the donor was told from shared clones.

The CDR3 protein is CASTPTGRYEQYF. The nucleotide sequence reads TGTGCCAGCACCCCGACAGGGAGGTACGAGCAGTACTTC. The chain is made from TRBV6-2 or TRBV6-3 and TRBJ2-7, with a tentative D gene TRBD1 over 7 matching bases. Its CDR3 holds 13 amino acids, cysteine through phenylalanine. Kept here is only the CDR3 DNA, which spans 39 bases and is read in frame from base 1. CDR1 and CDR2, looked up from the germline V gene, are MNHEY and SVGEGT. The V and J ends are trimmed by 7 bases and 4 bases, leaving 14 bases between them.